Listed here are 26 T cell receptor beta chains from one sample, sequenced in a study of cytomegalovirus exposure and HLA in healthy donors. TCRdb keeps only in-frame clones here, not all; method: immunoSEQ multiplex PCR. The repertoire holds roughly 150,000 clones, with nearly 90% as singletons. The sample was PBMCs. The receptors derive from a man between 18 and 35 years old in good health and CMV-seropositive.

CDR3 bases: TGTGCCAGCAGTGTAGGGAACAGGGGGAAAGATACGCAGTATTTT. It specifies CASSVGNRGKDTQYF. The J gene is TRBJ2-3, the V gene TRBV2; 8 nucleotides line up with TRBD1. The germline gives CDR1 SNHLY, CDR2 FYNNEI. The ends lost 4 bases at V and 5 bases at J; junction bases unmatched: 8. The CDR3 sequence is 15 residues long. Drawing the rest from reference TRBV2 and TRBJ2-3, the complete variable domain is EPEVTQTPSHQVTQMGQEVILRCVPISNHLYFYWYRQILGQKVEFLVSFYNNEISEKSEIFDDQFSVERPDGSNFTLKIRSTKLEDSAMYFCASSVGNRGKDTQYFGPGTRLTVL.

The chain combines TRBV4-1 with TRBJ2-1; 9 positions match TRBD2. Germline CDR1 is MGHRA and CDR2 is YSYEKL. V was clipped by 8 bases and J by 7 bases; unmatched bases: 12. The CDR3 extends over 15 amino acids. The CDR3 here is CASGRLAGVGNEQFF. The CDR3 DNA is TGCGCCAGCGGACGGTTAGCGGGAGTGGGGAATGAGCAGTTCTTC.

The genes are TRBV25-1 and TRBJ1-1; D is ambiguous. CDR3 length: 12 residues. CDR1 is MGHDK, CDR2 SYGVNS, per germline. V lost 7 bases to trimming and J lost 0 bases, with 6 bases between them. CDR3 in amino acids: CASTGMNTEAFF. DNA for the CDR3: TGTGCCAGCACAGGAATGAACACTGAAGCTTTCTTT.

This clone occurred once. The CDR3 region is CASSIPNRAGANVLTF. In nucleotides, the CDR3 is TGTGCCAGTAGTATACCCAACAGGGCTGGGGCCAACGTCCTGACTTTC. The chain is built from TRBV19 and TRBJ2-6; perhaps TRBD1 as D (6 bases). Germline CDR1 and CDR2: LNHDA and SQIVND (reference sequence). The CDR3 is 16 amino acids. V was cut by 2 bases and J by 2 bases, with 10 bases left in between.

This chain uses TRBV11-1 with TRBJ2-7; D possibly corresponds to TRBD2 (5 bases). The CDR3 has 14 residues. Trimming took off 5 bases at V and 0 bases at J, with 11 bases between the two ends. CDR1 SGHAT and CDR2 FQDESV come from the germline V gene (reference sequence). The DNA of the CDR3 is TGTGCCAGCAGCCCGGACTTGCCCTCCTACGAGCAGTACTTC. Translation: CASSPDLPSYEQYF.

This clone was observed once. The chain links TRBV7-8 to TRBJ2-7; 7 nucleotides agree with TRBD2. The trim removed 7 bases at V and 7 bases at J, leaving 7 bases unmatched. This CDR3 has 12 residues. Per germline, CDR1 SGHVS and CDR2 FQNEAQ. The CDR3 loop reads CASTGGIREQYF. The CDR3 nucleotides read TGTGCCAGCACCGGGGGGATCCGGGAGCAGTACTTC.

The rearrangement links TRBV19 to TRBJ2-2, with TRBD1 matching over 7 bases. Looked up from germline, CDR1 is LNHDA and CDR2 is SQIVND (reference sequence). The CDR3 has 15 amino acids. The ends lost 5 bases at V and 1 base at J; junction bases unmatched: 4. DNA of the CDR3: TGTGCCAGTAGTTTTCGGACAGGGAACACCGGGGAGCTGTTTTTT. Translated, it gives CASSFRTGNTGELFF.

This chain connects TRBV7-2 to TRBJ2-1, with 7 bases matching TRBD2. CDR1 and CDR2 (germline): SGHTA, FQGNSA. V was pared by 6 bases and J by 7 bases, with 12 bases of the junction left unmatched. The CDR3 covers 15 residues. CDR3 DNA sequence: TGTGCCAGCAGACGGGGCGGGAGTGGGGGAAATGAGCAGTTCTTC. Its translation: CASRRGGSGGNEQFF. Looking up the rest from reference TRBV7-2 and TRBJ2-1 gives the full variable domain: GAGVSQSPSNKVTEKGKDVELRCDPISGHTALYWYRQSLGQGLEFLIYFQGNSAPDKSGLPSDRFSAERTGGSVSTLTIQRTQQEDSAVYLCASRRGGSGGNEQFFGPGTRLTVL.

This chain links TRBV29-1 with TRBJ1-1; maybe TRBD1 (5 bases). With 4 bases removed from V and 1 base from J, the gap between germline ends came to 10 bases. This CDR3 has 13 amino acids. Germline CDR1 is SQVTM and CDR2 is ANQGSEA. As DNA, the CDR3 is TGCAGCGTTGTGGGGCAGGGGAACACTGAAGCTTTCTTT. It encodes CSVVGQGNTEAFF. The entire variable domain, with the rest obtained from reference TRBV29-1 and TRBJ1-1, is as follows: SAVISQKPSRDICQRGTSLTIQCQVDSQVTMMFWYRQQPGQSLTLIATANQGSEATYESGFVIDKFPISRPNLTFSTLTVSNMSPEDSSIYLCSVVGQGNTEAFFGQGTRLTVV.

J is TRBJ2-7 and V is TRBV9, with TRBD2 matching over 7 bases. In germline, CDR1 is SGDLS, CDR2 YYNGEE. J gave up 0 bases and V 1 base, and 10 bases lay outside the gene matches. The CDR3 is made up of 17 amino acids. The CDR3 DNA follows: TGTGCCAGCAGCGTATGGTCCCTAGCGGTTATCTCCTACGAGCAGTACTTC. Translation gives CASSVWSLAVISYEQYF.

In DNA, the CDR3 is TGTGCCAGCAGTTACTCAACCTCCCAGGGCTATGGCTACACCTTC. It codes for CASSYSTSQGYGYTF. V is TRBV6-6 and J is TRBJ1-2, with D tentatively TRBD1 (5 bases). CDR3 size: 15 residues. Germline V gene lookup returns CDR1 MNHNY and CDR2 SVGAGI (reference sequence). Trimming took off 0 bases at V and 4 bases at J, with 12 bases between the two ends.

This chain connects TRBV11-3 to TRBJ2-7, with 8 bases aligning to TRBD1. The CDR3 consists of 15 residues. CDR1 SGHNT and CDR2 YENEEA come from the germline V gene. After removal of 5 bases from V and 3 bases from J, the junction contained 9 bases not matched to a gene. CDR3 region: CASSNTPGQGYEQYF. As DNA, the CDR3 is TGTGCCAGCAGCAACACCCCTGGACAGGGCTACGAGCAGTACTTC.

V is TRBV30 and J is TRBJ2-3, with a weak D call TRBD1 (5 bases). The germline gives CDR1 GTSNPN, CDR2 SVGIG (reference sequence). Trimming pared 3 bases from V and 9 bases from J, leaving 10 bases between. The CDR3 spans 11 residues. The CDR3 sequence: CAWSDSTTQYF. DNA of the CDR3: TGTGCCTGGAGCGACAGCACGACGCAGTATTTT.

For the CDR3, the DNA is TGTGCCAGCAGCCTAGTCGTGCTCCCTTACAATGAGCAGTTCTTC. Protein: CASSLVVLPYNEQFF. The genes are TRBV27 and TRBJ2-1; D unresolved. The CDR3 runs 15 residues. V was cut by 6 bases and J by 4 bases, with 16 bases left in between. Per germline, CDR1 MNHEY and CDR2 SMNVEV (reference sequence).

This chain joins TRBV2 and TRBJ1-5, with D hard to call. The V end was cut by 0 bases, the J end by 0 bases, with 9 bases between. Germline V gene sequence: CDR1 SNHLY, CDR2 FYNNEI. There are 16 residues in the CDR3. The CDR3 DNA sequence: TGTGCCAGCAGTGAAGCCACAGTCGATAGCAATCAGCCCCAGCATTTT. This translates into CASSEATVDSNQPQHF.

The CDR3 DNA is TGTGCCAGTAGAACACAACAGGGAAGCAATCAGCCCCAGCATTTT. Residues: CASRTQQGSNQPQHF. V and J are TRBV19 and TRBJ1-5; possibly TRBD1 for D (6 bases). The CDR3 sequence is 15 residues long. V was cut by 6 bases and J by 1 base, with 13 bases left in between. Germline V gene lookup returns CDR1 LNHDA and CDR2 SQIVND (reference sequence).

The CDR3 DNA is TGCGCCAGCAAGTTGCTCGCGGACAATGAGCAGTTCTTC. Translating gives CASKLLADNEQFF. This sequence joins TRBV5-1 and TRBJ2-1; D remains ambiguous. The CDR3 has 13 residues. Germline V gives CDR1 SGHRS, CDR2 YFSETQ. The V end was cut by 6 bases, the J end by 5 bases, with 12 bases between.

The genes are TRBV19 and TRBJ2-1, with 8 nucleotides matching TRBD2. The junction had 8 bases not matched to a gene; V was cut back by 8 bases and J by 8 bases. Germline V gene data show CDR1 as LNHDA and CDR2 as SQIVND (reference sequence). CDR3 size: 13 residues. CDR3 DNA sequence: TGTGCCAGTGGTGCGAGCGGGAGCGATGAGCAGTTCTTC. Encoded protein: CASGASGSDEQFF. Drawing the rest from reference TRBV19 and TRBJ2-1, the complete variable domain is DGGITQSPKYLFRKEGQNVTLSCEQNLNHDAMYWYRQDPGQGLRLIYYSQIVNDFQKGDIAEGYSVSREKKESFPLTVTSAQKNPTAFYLCASGASGSDEQFFGPGTRLTVL.

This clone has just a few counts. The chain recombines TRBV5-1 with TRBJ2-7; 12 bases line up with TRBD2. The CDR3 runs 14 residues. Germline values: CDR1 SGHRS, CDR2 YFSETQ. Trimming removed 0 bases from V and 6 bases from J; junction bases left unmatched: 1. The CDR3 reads CASSLGGLAGEQYF. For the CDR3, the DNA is TGCGCCAGCAGCTTGGGGGGACTAGCGGGCGAGCAGTACTTC.

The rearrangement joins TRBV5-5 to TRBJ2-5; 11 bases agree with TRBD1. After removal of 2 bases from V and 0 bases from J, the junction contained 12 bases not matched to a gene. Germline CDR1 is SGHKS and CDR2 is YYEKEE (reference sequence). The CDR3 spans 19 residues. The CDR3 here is CASSLSRDRGIGYQETQYF. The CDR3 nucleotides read TGTGCCAGCAGCTTAAGCCGGGACAGGGGGATCGGGTACCAAGAGACCCAGTACTTC.

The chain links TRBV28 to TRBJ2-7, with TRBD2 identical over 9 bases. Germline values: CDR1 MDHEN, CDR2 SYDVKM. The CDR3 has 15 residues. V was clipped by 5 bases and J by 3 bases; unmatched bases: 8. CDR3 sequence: CASSTRTSANYEQYF. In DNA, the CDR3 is TGTGCCAGCAGTACCCGGACTAGCGCTAACTACGAGCAGTACTTC.

The CDR3 protein is CASSILAGRGLNTEAFF. The CDR3, as DNA: TGTGCCAGCAGTATATTGGCGGGCAGGGGCCTGAACACTGAAGCTTTCTTT. This rearrangement joins TRBV27 to TRBJ1-1; the D gene is possibly TRBD1 (6 bases). Trimming removed 5 bases from V and 0 bases from J, with 19 bases in between. The CDR3 covers 17 residues. CDR1 MNHEY and CDR2 SMNVEV come from the germline V gene (reference sequence).

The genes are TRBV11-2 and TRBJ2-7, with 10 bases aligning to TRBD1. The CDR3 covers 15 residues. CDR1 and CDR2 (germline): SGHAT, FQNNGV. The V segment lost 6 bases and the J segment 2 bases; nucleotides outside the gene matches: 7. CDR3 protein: CASRHTGTGAYEQYF. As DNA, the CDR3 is TGTGCCAGCAGACACACCGGGACAGGGGCCTACGAGCAGTACTTC.

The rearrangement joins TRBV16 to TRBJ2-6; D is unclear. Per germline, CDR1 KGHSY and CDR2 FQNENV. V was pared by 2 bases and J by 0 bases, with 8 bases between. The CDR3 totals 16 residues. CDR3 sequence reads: CASSQPTSSGANVLTF. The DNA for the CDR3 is TGTGCCAGCAGCCAACCAACAAGCTCTGGGGCCAACGTCCTGACTTTC.

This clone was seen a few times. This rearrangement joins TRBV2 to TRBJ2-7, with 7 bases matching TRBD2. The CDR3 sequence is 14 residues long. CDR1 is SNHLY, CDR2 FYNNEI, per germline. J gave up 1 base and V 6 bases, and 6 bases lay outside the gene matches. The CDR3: CASSGLGLSYEQYF. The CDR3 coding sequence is TGTGCCAGCAGCGGACTAGGCCTATCCTACGAGCAGTACTTC.

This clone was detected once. The CDR3 protein is CASSSPGHAYNEQFF. The CDR3 nucleotides are TGTGCCAGCAGTTCACCGGGACATGCCTACAATGAGCAGTTCTTC. This chain connects TRBV27 to TRBJ2-1; the D gene is possibly TRBD1 (6 bases). The CDR3 runs 15 residues. V lost 4 bases to trimming and J lost 2 bases, with 12 bases between them. CDR1 and CDR2 from the germline V gene are MNHEY and SMNVEV (reference sequence).